Below, 19 T cell receptor beta chains from the same sample are listed, as sequenced in a study of blood T cell repertoires in COVID-19. Assay: immunoSEQ multiplex PCR; the TCRdb copy retains only in-frame clones and omits some. The table has approximately 120,000 clones, 86% seen once; the top ten hold about 5.4%. The sample consisted of peripheral blood. These receptors all stem from a human donor in a cohort sampled during active COVID-19.

The chain is built from TRBV30 and TRBJ2-3; 12 nucleotides line up with TRBD2. Germline V gene data show CDR1 as GTSNPN and CDR2 as SVGIG (reference sequence). The CDR3 consists of 19 residues. J was trimmed by 3 bases and V by 2 bases; bases with no gene match: 15. The CDR3 spells CAWSTPRLAGDVLTDTQYF. The CDR3, as DNA: TGTGCCTGGAGTACCCCTCGACTAGCGGGAGATGTATTGACAGATACGCAGTATTTT.

This clone showed up just a few times. The V call is TRBV27, the J call TRBJ1-1, with TRBD1 matching over 7 bases. The CDR3 is 13 amino acids. The junction had 3 bases not matched to a gene; V was cut back by 4 bases and J by 4 bases. Looked up from germline, CDR1 is MNHEY and CDR2 is SMNVEV (reference sequence). DNA of the CDR3: TGTGCCAGCAGTTACAGGGGTGGCACTGAAGCTTTCTTT. Translated: CASSYRGGTEAFF.

V gene TRBV29-1 combines with J gene TRBJ1-1; 8 bases are shared with TRBD1. J lost 0 bases, V lost 3 bases, and 9 bases had no gene match. CDR1 is SQVTM, CDR2 ANQGSEA, per germline. The CDR3 runs to 16 residues. CDR3 nucleotide sequence: TGCAGCGTTGATACCCGGGACAGGACAATGAACACTGAAGCTTTCTTT. Its protein is CSVDTRDRTMNTEAFF.

The genes are TRBV28 and TRBJ2-1; 9 bases align to TRBD2. The trim removed 4 bases at V and 3 bases at J, leaving 4 bases unmatched. Germline V gene sequence: CDR1 MDHEN, CDR2 SYDVKM. There are 15 residues in the CDR3. The CDR3 sequence is CASSSGGGGYNEQFF. CDR3 DNA sequence: TGTGCCAGCAGTTCTGGCGGGGGGGGCTACAATGAGCAGTTCTTC.

V and J are TRBV15 and TRBJ1-1; TRBD1 matches at 9 bases. This CDR3 spans 18 amino acids. CDR1 is LNHNV, CDR2 YYDKDF, per germline (reference sequence). Unmatched junction bases numbered 12, after V lost 3 bases and J lost 1 base. CDR3 in amino acids: CATSSQDRGRATNTEAFF. Written as DNA, the CDR3 is TGTGCCACCAGCAGTCAAGACAGGGGGAGGGCAACGAACACTGAAGCTTTCTTT.

The gene calls are TRBV3-1 (or the pseudogene TRBV3-2) and TRBJ1-2; D gene uncertain. This CDR3 contains 12 residues. Trimming shortened V by 0 bases and J by 8 bases, and 7 bases separated the two germline ends. Germline V gene sequence: CDR1 LGHDT, CDR2 YNNKEL (reference sequence). CDR3 nucleotides: TGTGCCAGCAGCCAAGAAGGCAGGGGCTACACCTTC. It is translated as CASSQEGRGYTF.

The gene calls are TRBV4-1 and TRBJ2-7; D uncertain. Germline V CDR1 and CDR2: MGHRA, YSYEKL. The CDR3 runs to 14 residues. The V gene lost 0 bases and the J gene lost 1 base, with 7 bases spanning the gap. DNA of the CDR3: TGCGCCAGCAGCCAAGAAGTACATTCCTACGAGCAGTACTTC. This translates into CASSQEVHSYEQYF.

The J gene is TRBJ2-3, the V gene TRBV7-2; unclear D gene. The germline CDR1 and CDR2 sequences are SGHTA and FQGNSA. Trimming removed 1 base from V and 1 base from J, with 12 bases in between. This CDR3 has 16 amino acids. As DNA, the CDR3 is TGTGCCAGCAGCTTAGAATGGGCCCCTGGCACAGATACGCAGTATTTT. Its translation is CASSLEWAPGTDTQYF.

This clone appeared once. This chain connects TRBV18 to TRBJ2-2, with TRBD1 matching 9 bases. This CDR3 spans 14 amino acids. Germline V gene data show CDR1 as KGHSH and CDR2 as LQKENI. V gave up 3 bases and J gave up 7 bases; unmatched junction bases: 3. In DNA form, the CDR3 reads TGTGCCAGCTCACCGGGACAGGGTTACGGGGAGCTGTTTTTT. It is translated as CASSPGQGYGELFF.

This sequence joins TRBV7-2 and TRBJ2-2, with TRBD2 matching over 15 bases. Looked up from germline, CDR1 is SGHTA and CDR2 is FQGNSA. This CDR3 has 19 residues. The ends lost 5 bases at V and 2 bases at J; junction bases unmatched: 9. The CDR3 nucleotides read TGTGCCAGCAGCAAACCGGGACTAGCGGGAGGAACTAACACCGGGGAGCTGTTTTTT. This gives the protein CASSKPGLAGGTNTGELFF.

The rearrangement links TRBV6-6 to TRBJ2-7; 11 bases agree with TRBD2. Germline V gene sequence: CDR1 MNHNY, CDR2 SVGAGI (reference sequence). This CDR3 region has 18 residues. V dropped 5 bases and J dropped 2; count of bases not matched to a gene: 14. CDR3 region: CASSRLPPGTSGPYEQYF. The CDR3 DNA is TGTGCCAGCAGTCGATTACCCCCCGGGACTAGCGGACCCTACGAGCAGTACTTC.

The chain uses TRBV3-1 (or the pseudogene TRBV3-2) and TRBJ2-1, with 8 bases that match TRBD2. The CDR3 extends over 13 amino acids. The germline gives CDR1 LGHDT, CDR2 YNNKEL (reference sequence). V shed 3 bases and J 10 bases; nucleotides not matched to a gene: 5. CDR3 protein: CASSHHSSGEQFF. The CDR3 coding sequence is TGTGCCAGCAGCCATCATTCTAGCGGGGAGCAGTTCTTC.

The rearrangement links TRBV28 to TRBJ2-7; 11 positions match TRBD2. Germline V lookup: CDR1 MDHEN, CDR2 SYDVKM. Trimming cost V 6 bases and J 11 bases; bases outside gene matches: 15. The CDR3 runs to 15 residues. The CDR3 nucleotides read TGTGCCAGCAGCCTTGCGGGGACTAGCGGTCCAGCTGAGTACTTC. As protein: CASSLAGTSGPAEYF.

This clone was counted a single time. Here the CDR3 reads CSVSRLPRETGNTIYF. Written as DNA, the CDR3 is TGCAGTGTTAGTCGACTACCACGGGAGACTGGAAACACCATATATTTT. The chain links TRBV20-1 to TRBJ1-3; no clear D. Trimming cost V 7 bases and J 2 bases, with 21 bases left between them. CDR3 length: 16 amino acids. Germline V lookup: CDR1 DFQATT, CDR2 SNEGSKA (reference sequence).

The gene calls are TRBV7-8 and TRBJ2-2, with 7 bases lining up with TRBD1. The germline V gene has CDR1 SGHVS and CDR2 FQNEAQ. The CDR3 extends over 16 amino acids. Losses at the gene ends were 3 bases for V and 0 bases for J; bases not matched to a gene: 4. As DNA, the CDR3 is TGTGCCAGCAGCTTGAGGGACAGCCCGAACACCGGGGAGCTGTTTTTT. Encoded protein: CASSLRDSPNTGELFF.

The V and J genes are TRBV9 and TRBJ2-2, with D possibly TRBD1 on 5 matching bases. The germline V gene encodes CDR1 SGDLS and CDR2 YYNGEE. Trimming took off 4 bases at V and 4 bases at J, with 20 bases between the two ends. The CDR3 has 17 residues. CDR3 bases: TGTGCCAGCAGCCGTAGTGGGGCAGGGCCAACCACCGGGGAGCTGTTTTTT. Its protein is CASSRSGAGPTTGELFF.

The chain uses TRBV9 and TRBJ2-5, with TRBD2 matching 8 bases. There are 14 residues in the CDR3. Looked up from germline, CDR1 is SGDLS and CDR2 is YYNGEE. After removal of 0 bases from V and 3 bases from J, the junction contained 1 base not matched to a gene. The CDR3 sequence is CASSVALAEETQYF. CDR3 sequence (DNA): TGTGCCAGCAGCGTAGCACTAGCGGAAGAGACCCAGTACTTC.

This chain uses TRBV6-6 with TRBJ2-3; 8 bases map to TRBD1. The V gene's germline CDR1 is MNHNY and CDR2 SVGAGI (reference sequence). There are 13 residues in the CDR3. Trimming removed 6 bases from V and 4 bases from J; junction bases left unmatched: 3. This CDR3 reads CASRGQVADTQYF. CDR3 DNA sequence: TGTGCCAGCAGGGGACAGGTAGCAGATACGCAGTATTTT.

This sequence joins TRBV20-1 and TRBJ2-3; maybe TRBD1 (5 bases). This CDR3 has 11 residues. Looked up from germline, CDR1 is DFQATT and CDR2 is SNEGSKA (reference sequence). Trimming took 4 bases from V and 9 from J, leaving 11 bases between them. The CDR3 region has the DNA TGCAGTGCTACCCTAGGGGAAACGCAGTATTTT. Amino acids: CSATLGETQYF.